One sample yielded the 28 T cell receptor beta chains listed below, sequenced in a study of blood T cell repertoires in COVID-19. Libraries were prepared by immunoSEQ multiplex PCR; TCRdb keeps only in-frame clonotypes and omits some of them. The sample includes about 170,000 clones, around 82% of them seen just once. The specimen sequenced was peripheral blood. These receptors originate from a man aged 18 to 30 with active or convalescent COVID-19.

CDR3 sequence (DNA): TGTGCCAGCAGCGCTTACGCGGGGGCTGGAAACACCATATATTTT. Encoded protein: CASSAYAGAGNTIYF. The rearrangement joins TRBV7-9 to TRBJ1-3; a weak D match, TRBD1 (5 bases). This CDR3 is built from 15 residues. Germline CDR1 SEHNR, CDR2 FQNEAQ (reference sequence). The V gene lost 5 bases and the J gene lost 2 bases, with 13 bases spanning the gap. The full variable domain, completed using reference TRBV7-9 and TRBJ1-3, is DTGVSQNPRHKITKRGQNVTFRCDPISEHNRLYWYRQTLGQGPEFLTYFQNEAQLEKSRLLSDRFSAERPKGSFSTLEIQRTEQGDSAMYLCASSAYAGAGNTIYFGEGSWLTVV.

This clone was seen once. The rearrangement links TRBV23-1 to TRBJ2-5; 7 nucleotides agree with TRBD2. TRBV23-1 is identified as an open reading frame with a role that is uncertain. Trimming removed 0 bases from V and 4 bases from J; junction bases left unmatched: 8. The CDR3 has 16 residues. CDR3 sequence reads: CASSQSRPGGPETQYF. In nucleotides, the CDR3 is TGCGCCAGCAGTCAATCCCGGCCGGGGGGTCCAGAGACCCAGTACTTC.

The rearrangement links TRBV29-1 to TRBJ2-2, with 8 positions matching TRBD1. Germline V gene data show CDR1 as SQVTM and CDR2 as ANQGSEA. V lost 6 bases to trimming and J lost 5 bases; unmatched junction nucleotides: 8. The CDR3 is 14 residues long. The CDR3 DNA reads TGCAGCGTGGGCGACAGGGGAAGGACCGGGGAGCTGTTTTTT. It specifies CSVGDRGRTGELFF.

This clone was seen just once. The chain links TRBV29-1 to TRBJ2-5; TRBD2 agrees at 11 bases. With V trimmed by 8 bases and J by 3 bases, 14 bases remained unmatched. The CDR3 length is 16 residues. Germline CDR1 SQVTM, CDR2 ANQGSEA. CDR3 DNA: TGCAGCACCTCGGACAGGGAGGGACTAGCGGAAGAGACCCAGTACTTC. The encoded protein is CSTSDREGLAEETQYF. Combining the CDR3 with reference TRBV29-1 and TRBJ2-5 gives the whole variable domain SAVISQKPSRDICQRGTSLTIQCQVDSQVTMMFWYRQQPGQSLTLIATANQGSEATYESGFVIDKFPISRPNLTFSTLTVSNMSPEDSSIYLCSTSDREGLAEETQYFGPGTRLLVL.

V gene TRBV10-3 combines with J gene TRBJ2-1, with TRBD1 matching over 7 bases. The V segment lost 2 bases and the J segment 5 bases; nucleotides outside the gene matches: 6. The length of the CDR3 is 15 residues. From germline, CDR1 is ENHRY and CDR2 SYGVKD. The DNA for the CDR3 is TGTGCCATCAGTGAGCTGGGACAGCCGGACAATGAGCAGTTCTTC. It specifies CAISELGQPDNEQFF.

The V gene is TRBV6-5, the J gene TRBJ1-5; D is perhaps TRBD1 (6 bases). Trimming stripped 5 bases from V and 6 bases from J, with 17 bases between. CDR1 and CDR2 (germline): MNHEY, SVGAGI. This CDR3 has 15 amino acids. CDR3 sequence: CASSLGGQGGQPQHF. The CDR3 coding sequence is TGTGCCAGCAGTCTCGGGGGGCAGGGAGGTCAGCCCCAGCATTTT.

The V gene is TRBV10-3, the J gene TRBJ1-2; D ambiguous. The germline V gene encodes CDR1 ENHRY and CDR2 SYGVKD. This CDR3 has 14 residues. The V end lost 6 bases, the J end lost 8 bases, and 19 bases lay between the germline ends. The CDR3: CAIREGGLGLGYTF. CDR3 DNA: TGTGCCATCAGGGAAGGAGGGCTTGGGTTGGGCTACACCTTC.

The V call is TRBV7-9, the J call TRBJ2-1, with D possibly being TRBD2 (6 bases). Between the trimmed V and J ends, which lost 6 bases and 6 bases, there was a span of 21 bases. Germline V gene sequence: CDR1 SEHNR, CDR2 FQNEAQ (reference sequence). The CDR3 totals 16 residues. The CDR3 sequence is CASRRAGGKAGNEQFF. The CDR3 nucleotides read TGTGCCAGCAGGAGGGCGGGCGGGAAGGCGGGCAATGAGCAGTTCTTC.

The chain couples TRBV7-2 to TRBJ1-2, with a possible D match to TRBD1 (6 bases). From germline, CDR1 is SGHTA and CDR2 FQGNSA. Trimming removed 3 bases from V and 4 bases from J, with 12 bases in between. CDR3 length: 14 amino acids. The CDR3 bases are TGTGCCAGCAGCTTGACCGGGACAACCTATGGCTACACCTTC. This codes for CASSLTGTTYGYTF.

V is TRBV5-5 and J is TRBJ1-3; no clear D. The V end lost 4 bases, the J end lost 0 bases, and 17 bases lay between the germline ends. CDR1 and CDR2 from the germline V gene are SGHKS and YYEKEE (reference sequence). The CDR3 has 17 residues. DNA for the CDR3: TGTGCCAGCAGCCCGAACGCCCGTCAACTCTCTGGAAACACCATATATTTT. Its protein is CASSPNARQLSGNTIYF. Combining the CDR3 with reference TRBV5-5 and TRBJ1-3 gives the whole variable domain DAGVTQSPTHLIKTRGQQVTLRCSPISGHKSVSWYQQVLGQGPQFIFQYYEKEERGRGNFPDRFSARQFPNYSSELNVNALLLGDSALYLCASSPNARQLSGNTIYFGEGSWLTVV.

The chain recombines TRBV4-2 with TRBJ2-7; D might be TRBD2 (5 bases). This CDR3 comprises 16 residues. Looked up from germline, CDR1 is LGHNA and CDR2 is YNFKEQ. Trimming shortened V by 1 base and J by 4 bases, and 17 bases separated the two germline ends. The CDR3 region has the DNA TGTGCCAGCAGCCAAGGGTCTGGCGGAGCGGTTTACGAGCAGTACTTC. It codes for CASSQGSGGAVYEQYF.

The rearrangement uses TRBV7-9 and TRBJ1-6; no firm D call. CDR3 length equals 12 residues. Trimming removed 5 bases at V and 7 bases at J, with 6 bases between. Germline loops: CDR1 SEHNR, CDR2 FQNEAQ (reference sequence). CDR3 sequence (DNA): TGTGCCAGCAGCGCGAGCAATTCACCCCTCCACTTT. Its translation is CASSASNSPLHF.

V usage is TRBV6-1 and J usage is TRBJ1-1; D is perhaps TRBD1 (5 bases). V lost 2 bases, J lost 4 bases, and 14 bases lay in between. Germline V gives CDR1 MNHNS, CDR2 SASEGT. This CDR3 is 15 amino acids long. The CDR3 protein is CASSEYQGGITEAFF. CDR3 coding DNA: TGTGCCAGCAGTGAATACCAGGGAGGGATCACTGAAGCTTTCTTT.

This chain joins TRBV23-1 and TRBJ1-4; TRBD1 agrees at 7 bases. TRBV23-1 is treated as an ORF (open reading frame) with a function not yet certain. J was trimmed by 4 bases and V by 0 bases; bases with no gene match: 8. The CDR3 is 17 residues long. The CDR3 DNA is TGCGCCAGCAGTCAATCCCGACGGCAGGGGGTTAATGAAAAACTGTTTTTT. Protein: CASSQSRRQGVNEKLFF.

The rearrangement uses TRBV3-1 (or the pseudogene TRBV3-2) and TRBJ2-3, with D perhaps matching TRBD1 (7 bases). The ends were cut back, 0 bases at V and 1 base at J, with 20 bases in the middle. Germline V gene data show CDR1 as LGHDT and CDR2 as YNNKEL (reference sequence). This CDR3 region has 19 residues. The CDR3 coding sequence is TGTGCCAGCAGCCAAGATTGGGGGTCGCAGGGGGAGGGCACAGATACGCAGTATTTT. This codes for CASSQDWGSQGEGTDTQYF.

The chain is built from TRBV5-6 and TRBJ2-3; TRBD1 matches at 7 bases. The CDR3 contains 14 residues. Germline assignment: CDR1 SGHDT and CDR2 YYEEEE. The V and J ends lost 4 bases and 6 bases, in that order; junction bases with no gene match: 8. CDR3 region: CASSTGQEWDTQYF. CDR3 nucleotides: TGTGCCAGCAGCACCGGACAGGAATGGGATACGCAGTATTTT.

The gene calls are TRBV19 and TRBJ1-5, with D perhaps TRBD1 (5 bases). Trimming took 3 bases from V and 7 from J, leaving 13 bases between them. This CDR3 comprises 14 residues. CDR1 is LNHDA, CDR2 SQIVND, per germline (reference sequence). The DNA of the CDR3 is TGTGCCAGTAGTATCGTCAGGGTCGAGCAGCCCCAGCATTTT. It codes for CASSIVRVEQPQHF.

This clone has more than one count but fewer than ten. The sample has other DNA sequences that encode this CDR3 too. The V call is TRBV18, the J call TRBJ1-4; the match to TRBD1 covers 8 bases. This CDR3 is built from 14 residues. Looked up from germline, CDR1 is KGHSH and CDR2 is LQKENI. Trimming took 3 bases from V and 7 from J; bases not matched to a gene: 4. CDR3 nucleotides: TGTGCCAGCTCACCCGGACAGGGAGTTGAAAAACTGTTTTTT. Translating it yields CASSPGQGVEKLFF.

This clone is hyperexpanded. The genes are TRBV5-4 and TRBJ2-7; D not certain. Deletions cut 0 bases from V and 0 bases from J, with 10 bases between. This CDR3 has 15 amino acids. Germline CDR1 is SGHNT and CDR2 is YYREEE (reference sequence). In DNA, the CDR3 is TGTGCCAGCAGCTTGGGTCTGACAAACTCCTACGAGCAGTACTTC. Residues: CASSLGLTNSYEQYF. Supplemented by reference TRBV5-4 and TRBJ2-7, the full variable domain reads ETGVTQSPTHLIKTRGQQVTLRCSSQSGHNTVSWYQQALGQGPQFIFQYYREEENGRGNFPPRFSGLQFPNYSSELNVNALELDDSALYLCASSLGLTNSYEQYFGPGTRLTVT.

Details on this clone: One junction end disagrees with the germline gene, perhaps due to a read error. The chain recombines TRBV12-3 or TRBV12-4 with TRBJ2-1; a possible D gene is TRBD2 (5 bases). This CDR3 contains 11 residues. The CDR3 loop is CASSLGLASIF. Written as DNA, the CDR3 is TGTGCCAGCAGCCTCGGTCTAGCTTCCATCTTC.

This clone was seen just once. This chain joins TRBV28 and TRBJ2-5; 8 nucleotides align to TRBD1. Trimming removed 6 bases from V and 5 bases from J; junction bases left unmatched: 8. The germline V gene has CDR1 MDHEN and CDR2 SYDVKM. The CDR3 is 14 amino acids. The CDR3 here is CASRPTGAPETQYF. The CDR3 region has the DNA TGTGCCAGCAGGCCGACAGGGGCGCCCGAGACCCAGTACTTC.

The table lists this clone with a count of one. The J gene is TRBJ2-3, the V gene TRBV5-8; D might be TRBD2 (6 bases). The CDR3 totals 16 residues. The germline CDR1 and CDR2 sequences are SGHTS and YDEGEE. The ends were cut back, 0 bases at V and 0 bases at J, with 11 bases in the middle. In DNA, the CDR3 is TGTGCCAGCAGCTTGGCTGGGGGGAGAAGCACAGATACGCAGTATTTT. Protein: CASSLAGGRSTDTQYF. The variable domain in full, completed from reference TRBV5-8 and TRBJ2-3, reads EAGVTQSPTHLIKTRGQQATLRCSPISGHTSVYWYQQALGLGLQFLLWYDEGEERNRGNFPPRFSGRQFPNYSSELNVNALELEDSALYLCASSLAGGRSTDTQYFGPGTRLTVL.

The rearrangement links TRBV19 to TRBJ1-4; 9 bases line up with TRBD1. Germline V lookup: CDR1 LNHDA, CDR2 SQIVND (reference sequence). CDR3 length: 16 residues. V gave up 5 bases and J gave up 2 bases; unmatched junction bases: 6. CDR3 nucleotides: TGTGCCAGTAGTCTACAGGGGGCCTCGACTAATGAAAAACTGTTTTTT. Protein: CASSLQGASTNEKLFF.

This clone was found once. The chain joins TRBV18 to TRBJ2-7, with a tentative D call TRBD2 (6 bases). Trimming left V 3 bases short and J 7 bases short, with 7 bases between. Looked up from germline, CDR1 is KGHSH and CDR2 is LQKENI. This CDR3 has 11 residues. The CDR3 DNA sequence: TGTGCCAGCTCACCGGGGGGAGAGCAGTACTTC. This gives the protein CASSPGGEQYF.

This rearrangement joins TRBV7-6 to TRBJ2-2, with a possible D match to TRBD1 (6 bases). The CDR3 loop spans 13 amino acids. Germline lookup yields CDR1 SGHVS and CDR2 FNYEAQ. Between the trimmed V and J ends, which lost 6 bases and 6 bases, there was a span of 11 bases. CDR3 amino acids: CASSTQGPGELFF. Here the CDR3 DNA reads TGTGCCAGCAGTACACAGGGACCCGGGGAGCTGTTTTTT. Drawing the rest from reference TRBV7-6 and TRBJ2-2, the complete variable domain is GAGVSQSPRYKVTKRGQDVALRCDPISGHVSLYWYRQALGQGPEFLTYFNYEAQQDKSGLPNDRFSAERPEGSISTLTIQRTEQRDSAMYRCASSTQGPGELFFGEGSRLTVL.

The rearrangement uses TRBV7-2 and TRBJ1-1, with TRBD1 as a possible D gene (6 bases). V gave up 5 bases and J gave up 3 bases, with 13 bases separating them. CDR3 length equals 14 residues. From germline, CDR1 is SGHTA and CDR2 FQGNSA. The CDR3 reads CASSVGGADTEAFF. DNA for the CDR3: TGTGCCAGCAGCGTCGGGGGGGCGGACACTGAAGCTTTCTTT.

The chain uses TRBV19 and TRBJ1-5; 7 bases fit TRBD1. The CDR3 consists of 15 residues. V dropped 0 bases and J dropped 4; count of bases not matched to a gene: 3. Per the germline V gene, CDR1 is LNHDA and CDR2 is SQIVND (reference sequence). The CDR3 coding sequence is TGTGCCAGTAGTATAGATTTCAGGGGGAATCAGCCCCAGCATTTT. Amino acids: CASSIDFRGNQPQHF.

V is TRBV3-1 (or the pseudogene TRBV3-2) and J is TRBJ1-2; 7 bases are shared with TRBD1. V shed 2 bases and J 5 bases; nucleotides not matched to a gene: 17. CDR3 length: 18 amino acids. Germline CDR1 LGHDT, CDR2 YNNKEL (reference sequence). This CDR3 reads CASSQTERFAGQRYGYTF. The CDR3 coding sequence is TGTGCCAGCAGCCAAACTGAGAGGTTTGCGGGACAGCGATATGGCTACACCTTC.